Shown below are 31 T cell receptor beta chains from a single sample sequenced in a study of OX40 agonist ivuxolimab in advanced cancers. Profiling relied on immunoSEQ multiplex PCR, and the TCRdb table lists in-frame clones only, not all of them. The sample contains 77,000 or so clones, over 80% of which appear only once. The specimen comprised CD4+ or CD8+ T cells sorted from blood, sampled in a trial of the OX40 agonist ivuxolimab. These TCRs come from an adult with an advanced solid tumor such as melanoma, head and neck, liver or kidney cancer.

This clone was observed a single time. The chain employs TRBV4-1 and TRBJ1-6; D not resolved. V shed 4 bases and J shed 0 bases, with 10 bases lying between them. The length of the CDR3 is 16 residues. The V gene's germline CDR1 is MGHRA and CDR2 YSYEKL. This CDR3 is CASSPLISSYNSPLHF. The CDR3 DNA is TGCGCCAGCAGCCCGCTTATTAGCTCCTATAATTCACCCCTCCACTTT.

V and J are TRBV14 and TRBJ1-1, with TRBD1 matching over 8 bases. Per germline, CDR1 SGHDN and CDR2 FVKESK. This CDR3 has 15 residues. The V and J ends lost 0 bases and 5 bases, in that order; junction bases with no gene match: 5. CDR3 protein: CASSQDPGGRTEAFF. As DNA, the CDR3 is TGTGCCAGCAGCCAAGATCCAGGGGGCAGAACTGAAGCTTTCTTT.

The chain is built from TRBV5-1 and TRBJ1-6; D not certain. V lost 6 bases and J lost 3, with 16 bases in between. The CDR3 length is 16 residues. The germline CDR1 and CDR2 sequences are SGHRS and YFSETQ. The CDR3 protein is CASTASPNFYNSPLHF. Written as DNA, the CDR3 is TGCGCCAGCACAGCTAGCCCAAATTTCTATAATTCACCCCTCCACTTT.

This rearrangement joins TRBV5-1 to TRBJ2-7; 7 nucleotides agree with TRBD2. The CDR3 consists of 15 residues. Trimming cost V 4 bases and J 1 base; bases outside gene matches: 8. Germline V gene lookup returns CDR1 SGHRS and CDR2 YFSETQ. The CDR3 bases are TGCGCCAGCAGCCCCCAGCGGGACTCTTCCTACGAGCAGTACTTC. Protein sequence: CASSPQRDSSYEQYF. The variable domain in full, with the rest retrieved from reference TRBV5-1 and TRBJ2-7, is KAGVTQTPRYLIKTRGQQVTLSCSPISGHRSVSWYQQTPGQGLQFLFEYFSETQRNKGNFPGRFSGRQFSNSRSEMNVSTLELGDSALYLCASSPQRDSSYEQYFGPGTRLTVT.

This chain connects TRBV19 to TRBJ2-3; TRBD2 agrees at 8 bases. This CDR3 is built from 16 residues. Germline loops: CDR1 LNHDA, CDR2 SQIVND (reference sequence). The V and J ends lost 5 bases and 1 base, in that order; junction bases with no gene match: 8. The CDR3 nucleotides read TGTGCCAGTAGTGACACCGGGACTAGGGGCACAGATACGCAGTATTTT. Its protein is CASSDTGTRGTDTQYF.

This clone turned up a few times. The DNA of the CDR3 is TGTGCCAGCAGCTCCTCGGCGAACACTGAAGCTTTCTTT. Its protein is CASSSSANTEAFF. V usage is TRBV7-3 and J usage is TRBJ1-1; D is ambiguous. Germline CDR1 and CDR2: SGHTA and FQGTGA. The ends were cut back, 4 bases at V and 1 base at J, with 7 bases in the middle. The CDR3 is 13 amino acids.

The gene calls are TRBV19 and TRBJ2-5; no firm D call. The CDR3 covers 13 residues. Per the germline V gene, CDR1 is LNHDA and CDR2 is SQIVND (reference sequence). The V end was cut by 4 bases, the J end by 1 base, with 7 bases between. The CDR3 sequence: CASSNQIQETQYF. The CDR3 region has the DNA TGTGCCAGTAGTAACCAAATCCAAGAGACCCAGTACTTC.

This chain connects TRBV5-8 to TRBJ2-3, with 8 positions matching TRBD2. The CDR3 covers 15 residues. The J segment lost 2 bases and the V segment lost 4 bases, leaving 6 bases of the junction unmatched. Germline V CDR1 and CDR2: SGHTS, YDEGEE. CDR3 sequence reads: CASSQLLADTDTQYF. The CDR3 DNA follows: TGTGCCAGCAGCCAACTACTAGCGGACACAGATACGCAGTATTTT. Variable domain in full (rest from reference TRBV5-8 and TRBJ2-3): EAGVTQSPTHLIKTRGQQATLRCSPISGHTSVYWYQQALGLGLQFLLWYDEGEERNRGNFPPRFSGRQFPNYSSELNVNALELEDSALYLCASSQLLADTDTQYFGPGTRLTVL.

The rearrangement links TRBV21-1 to TRBJ2-7; the table's D call of TRBD1 was not tested on the DNA. TRBV21-1 is shown as a pseudogene. The CDR3 contains 17 residues. The CDR3 sequence is CASSKKGADSSIREQYF. The CDR3, as DNA: TGTGCCAGCAGCAAAAAGGGGGCGGACAGCTCCATCCGCGAGCAGTACTTC.

The chain links TRBV11-3 to TRBJ2-1; 10 bases match TRBD2. Germline CDR1 is SGHNT and CDR2 is YENEEA. V shed 1 base and J 3 bases; nucleotides not matched to a gene: 3. The CDR3 length is 16 residues. CDR3 sequence: CASSLALAGLYNEQFF. In nucleotides, the CDR3 is TGTGCCAGCAGCTTAGCACTAGCGGGACTCTACAATGAGCAGTTCTTC.

The CDR3 DNA reads as TGCGCCAGCAGCTTGGCCAGGGGACCCCAGCAGTACTTC. Translated: CASSLARGPQQYF. V is TRBV5-1 and J is TRBJ2-5; TRBD1 might be the D (6 bases). The V and J ends lost 0 bases and 11 bases respectively, with 14 bases between them. The CDR3 spans 13 residues. Germline V gives CDR1 SGHRS, CDR2 YFSETQ.

This clone was detected a few times. This chain links TRBV6-1 with TRBJ1-2; weak D call: TRBD1 (6 bases). V shed 7 bases and J shed 5 bases, with 17 bases lying between them. This CDR3 spans 14 amino acids. The V gene's germline CDR1 is MNHNS and CDR2 SASEGT. The CDR3 DNA reads as TGTGCCAGCAACAGGGAGGGGACACCGTATGGCTACACCTTC. Protein: CASNREGTPYGYTF.

The V gene is TRBV7-8, the J gene TRBJ2-1, with TRBD2 identical over 12 bases. The V segment lost 5 bases and the J segment 10 bases; nucleotides outside the gene matches: 6. The germline gives CDR1 SGHVS, CDR2 FQNEAQ. CDR3 length: 14 residues. Here the CDR3 DNA reads TGTGCCAGCAGCGGAGGACTAGCGGGGACCGAGCAGTTCTTC. Translated, it gives CASSGGLAGTEQFF.

J is TRBJ1-5 and V is TRBV23-1; the match to TRBD1 covers 9 bases. TRBV23-1 counts as an open reading frame of uncertain function. V trimming: 1 base; J trimming: 4 bases; junction bases outside the gene matches: 17. The CDR3 has 20 residues. The DNA of the CDR3 is TGCGCCAGCAGTCAATTCAGTCCGTCCCACGGGACAGGGAAGAATCAGCCCCAGCATTTT. Translating it yields CASSQFSPSHGTGKNQPQHF.

The chain joins TRBV11-2 to TRBJ1-1; TRBD1 aligns across 9 bases. V gave up 5 bases and J gave up 5 bases; unmatched junction bases: 6. Germline loops: CDR1 SGHAT, CDR2 FQNNGV. CDR3 length: 14 amino acids. The CDR3 DNA reads TGTGCCAGCAGCCAGGACAGGGGTGGAACTGAAGCTTTCTTT. As protein: CASSQDRGGTEAFF.

V and J are TRBV18 and TRBJ2-6; a possible D gene is TRBD2 (6 bases). Germline assignment: CDR1 KGHSH and CDR2 LQKENI. CDR3 length equals 17 residues. The V end lost 2 bases, the J end lost 1 base, and 12 bases lay between the germline ends. The CDR3 nucleotides read TGTGCCAGCTCACCATTTCTAGCGAGTTCTGGGGCCAACGTCCTGACTTTC. It yields the protein CASSPFLASSGANVLTF.

This chain links TRBV7-2 with TRBJ2-1, with 7 nucleotides matching TRBD1. Germline lookup yields CDR1 SGHTA and CDR2 FQGNSA. The CDR3 consists of 14 residues. Unmatched junction bases numbered 6, after V lost 1 base and J lost 9 bases. CDR3 bases: TGTGCCAGCAGCTTAGGGATGACAGGGAGTGAGCAGTTCTTC. The encoded protein is CASSLGMTGSEQFF. Full variable domain (outside the CDR3, taken from reference TRBV7-2 and TRBJ2-1): GAGVSQSPSNKVTEKGKDVELRCDPISGHTALYWYRQSLGQGLEFLIYFQGNSAPDKSGLPSDRFSAERTGGSVSTLTIQRTQQEDSAVYLCASSLGMTGSEQFFGPGTRLTVL.

The rearrangement uses TRBV7-6 and TRBJ2-1, with 10 bases fitting TRBD1. Germline V gene lookup returns CDR1 SGHVS and CDR2 FNYEAQ. CDR3 length: 17 residues. With 3 bases clipped from V and 4 bases from J, the junction kept 9 bases outside the gene matches. The CDR3 DNA sequence: TGTGCCAGCAGCTTGTCGGGACAGGGGAGTAGGTACAATGAGCAGTTCTTC. This gives the protein CASSLSGQGSRYNEQFF.

The chain joins TRBV29-1 to TRBJ1-5, with D maybe TRBD1 (6 bases). Germline V lookup: CDR1 SQVTM, CDR2 ANQGSEA. Trimming left V 8 bases short and J 5 bases short, with 16 bases between. The CDR3 contains 13 residues. The DNA of the CDR3 is TGCAGCACTCAACAGGGAAGCGATCAGCCCCAGCATTTT. This gives the protein CSTQQGSDQPQHF.

This rearrangement joins TRBV30 to TRBJ2-5; D not resolved. Germline-derived CDR1 and CDR2 are GTSNPN and SVGIG (reference sequence). Trimming removed 3 bases at V and 5 bases at J, with 19 bases between. The CDR3 is 15 residues long. The chain's CDR3 is CAWSPATALRETQYF. In nucleotides, the CDR3 is TGTGCCTGGAGCCCGGCGACTGCCCTGAGGGAGACCCAGTACTTC.

The J gene is TRBJ1-5, the V gene TRBV30; the D is unclear. This CDR3 contains 13 residues. The germline V gene encodes CDR1 GTSNPN and CDR2 SVGIG (reference sequence). Trimming shortened V by 3 bases and J by 4 bases, and 10 bases separated the two germline ends. The CDR3 DNA sequence: TGTGCCTGGAGCTGGCAGCAAAATCAGCCCCAGCATTTT. The encoded protein is CAWSWQQNQPQHF.

CDR3 coding DNA: TGTGCCAGCAGTTACTCGAATCGGGACAATCAGCCCCAGCATTTT. Translating it yields CASSYSNRDNQPQHF. The chain joins TRBV6-6 to TRBJ1-5; unclear D gene. Trimming removed 0 bases at V and 3 bases at J, with 9 bases between. In germline, CDR1 is MNHNY, CDR2 SVGAGI (reference sequence). This CDR3 comprises 15 residues.

There are a few counts of this clone. V gene TRBV5-4 combines with J gene TRBJ2-3; no firm D call. This CDR3 comprises 12 residues. Trimming cost V 0 bases and J 11 bases, with 10 bases left between them. Per the germline V gene, CDR1 is SGHNT and CDR2 is YYREEE (reference sequence). The CDR3 sequence: CASSLEGIQQYF. The CDR3 DNA sequence: TGTGCCAGCAGCTTGGAGGGAATCCAGCAGTATTTT. Full variable domain (rest looked up from reference TRBV5-4 and TRBJ2-3): ETGVTQSPTHLIKTRGQQVTLRCSSQSGHNTVSWYQQALGQGPQFIFQYYREEENGRGNFPPRFSGLQFPNYSSELNVNALELDDSALYLCASSLEGIQQYFGPGTRLTVL.

This clone occurred a few times. The chain employs TRBV19 and TRBJ2-7; D is tentatively TRBD1 or TRBD2 (5 bases each). Germline V gene sequence: CDR1 LNHDA, CDR2 SQIVND (reference sequence). The ends were cut back, 3 bases at V and 6 bases at J, with 12 bases in the middle. The CDR3 covers 13 residues. The CDR3 DNA is TGTGCCAGTAGTATTCGAGGGGCCTCCGAGCAGTACTTC. This gives the protein CASSIRGASEQYF. Drawing the rest from reference TRBV19 and TRBJ2-7, the complete variable domain is DGGITQSPKYLFRKEGQNVTLSCEQNLNHDAMYWYRQDPGQGLRLIYYSQIVNDFQKGDIAEGYSVSREKKESFPLTVTSAQKNPTAFYLCASSIRGASEQYFGPGTRLTVT.

In its sample, this clone was seen once. The chain combines TRBV5-4 with TRBJ2-5; 8 bases fit TRBD2. CDR3 length: 15 residues. With V trimmed by 1 base and J by 7 bases, 9 bases remained unmatched. CDR1 is SGHNT, CDR2 YYREEE, per germline (reference sequence). The CDR3 coding sequence is TGTGCCAGCAGCTTGCCTGCGGGAGGAGGGCCGACCCAGTACTTC. As protein: CASSLPAGGGPTQYF.

This sequence joins TRBV12-5 and TRBJ2-1, with 7 positions matching TRBD1. V shed 8 bases, J shed 4 bases, and the junction held 11 bases outside the gene matches. The CDR3 is 15 residues long. CDR1 and CDR2 (germline): LGHNT, FRNRAP. The chain's CDR3 is CASSPDGTVYNEQFF. As DNA, the CDR3 is TGTGCTAGTAGCCCCGACGGGACAGTTTACAATGAGCAGTTCTTC. The full variable domain, its missing parts supplied by reference TRBV12-5 and TRBJ2-1, is DARVTQTPRHKVTEMGQEVTMRCQPILGHNTVFWYRQTMMQGLELLAYFRNRAPLDDSGMPKDRFSAEMPDATLATLKIQPSEPRDSAVYFCASSPDGTVYNEQFFGPGTRLTVL.

This chain connects TRBV5-1 to TRBJ2-2, with D uncertain. CDR3 length: 12 amino acids. V was clipped by 5 bases and J by 4 bases, with 6 bases between them. Germline V gene data show CDR1 as SGHRS and CDR2 as YFSETQ. This CDR3 is CASRLSTGELFF. CDR3 sequence (DNA): TGCGCCAGCAGGTTGTCCACCGGGGAGCTGTTTTTT.

V gene TRBV29-1 combines with J gene TRBJ2-1; 8 positions agree with TRBD2. Trimming at V came to 7 bases and at J to 15 bases, leaving 14 bases not matched to a gene. The CDR3 has 12 amino acids. Germline CDR1 SQVTM, CDR2 ANQGSEA. CDR3 sequence reads: CSARGSGDFRFF. The CDR3 DNA follows: TGCAGCGCTCGCGGTAGCGGGGATTTTCGGTTCTTC.

The V call is TRBV7-9, the J call TRBJ2-2; 9 nucleotides line up with TRBD2. The germline CDR1 and CDR2 sequences are SEHNR and FQNEAQ (reference sequence). V lost 4 bases to trimming and J lost 7 bases; unmatched junction nucleotides: 10. The CDR3 runs to 16 residues. CDR3 coding DNA: TGTGCCAGCAGCTCAGCCGAGCGGGAGGTCGGCGGGGAGCTGTTTTTT. This gives the protein CASSSAEREVGGELFF.

The chain combines TRBV2 with TRBJ2-6; the D is unclear. V lost 5 bases and J lost 16, with 33 bases in between. The germline gives CDR1 SNHLY, CDR2 FYNNEI. The CDR3 is 18 amino acids. CDR3 DNA sequence: TGTGCCAGCAGTCGTTCAAATTACCGTACAAAGTCGGGCCAACGTCTGACTTTC. Its translation: CASSRSNYRTKSGQRLTF.

The chain couples TRBV14 to TRBJ1-1; D is perhaps TRBD1 (6 bases). Germline CDR1 reads SGHDN; CDR2 reads FVKESK. The CDR3 length is 14 residues. Trimming shortened V by 0 bases and J by 8 bases, and 13 bases separated the two germline ends. This CDR3 reads CASSQDLGAGEAFF. The CDR3 DNA follows: TGTGCCAGCAGCCAAGATTTGGGGGCAGGGGAAGCTTTCTTT.